This paragraph covers one T cell receptor beta chain sequence. Its target is unknown. Described treatment: approximately nine-day PBMC culture with coronavirus spike peptide pools or control peptides (ViraFEST assay). Before the COVID-19 pandemic (2011-2018), CD4+ T cells were obtained from the unexposed donor. Each well held 2 million or so PBMCs in IL-2 (10 IU/ml) medium with approximately 9.9 ug/ml peptide pools. Sequencing of DNA taken from cultured CD4+ T cells relied on the Oncomine TCR Beta short-read assay. From the PCR reads, TCRdb called clonotypes with MiXCR, one entry per CDR3 protein. The table lists about 6,900 distinct CDR3 sequences, over 20% of them singletons. V was clipped by 5 bases and J by 5 bases, with 18 bases between them. This CDR3 spans 15 amino acids. The germline V gene encodes CDR1 SGHVS and CDR2 FQNEAQ. These data come from a study of vaccination and CD4 T cells after COVID-19. Study overall: Post-vaccine sampling followed dose two by a median roughly 65 days (range 14 to 241). Investigators stimulated cells with overlapping spike peptides drawn from SARS-CoV-2, HCoV-NL63, HCoV-OC43 and HCoV-229E.

General study points: Among those convalescent, a median approximately 87% of reactive clones emerged solely post-vaccination.

This chain uses TRBV7-8 with TRBJ2-5; D possibly corresponds to TRBD2 (6 bases). The specimen sequenced was CD4+ T cells from blood, cultured in vitro. The origin of this receptor is a human donor in good health. CDR3 bases: TGTGCCAGCAGCGCTAGCCGGTCGGGGGTTGAGACCCAGTACTTC. Translating it yields CASSASRSGVETQYF.